The 11 T cell receptor beta chains given below trace back to one sample, sequenced in a study of technical replicates of blood from several donors (TCRdb year 2017). The library was produced with the immunoSEQ multiplex PCR assay. In TCRdb, the immuneACCESS table is reduced to in-frame sequences with V and J assigned. These tables do not hold every clone; where another copy was compared, an unresolved V gene accounts for under half, and the others remain unexplained. Present in this sample are around 60,000 clones, 80% to 95% of which were seen just once. 3.5% to 5% of the sample is in the top ten clones. Input material: PBMCs. The receptors stem from a human donor in good health. Some clones in this sample may be carry-over from other donors' samples.

The sample holds one count of this clone. The gene calls are TRBV2 and TRBJ2-6; a weak D match, TRBD1 (5 bases). The germline V gene encodes CDR1 SNHLY and CDR2 FYNNEI. V was pared by 6 bases and J by 0 bases, with 15 bases between. The CDR3 covers 17 residues. The CDR3 sequence: CASRLREGFSGANVLTF. For the CDR3, the DNA is TGTGCCAGCAGACTCAGGGAAGGGTTCTCTGGGGCCAACGTCCTGACTTTC.

The genes are TRBV7-2 and TRBJ2-3; D uncertain. This CDR3 has 13 amino acids. The germline gives CDR1 SGHTA, CDR2 FQGNSA. The V gene lost 2 bases and the J gene lost 4 bases, with 7 bases spanning the gap. The CDR3 coding sequence is TGTGCCAGCAGCTTATTAGCCCCAGATACGCAGTATTTT. This codes for CASSLLAPDTQYF.

This chain joins TRBV10-3 and TRBJ2-1; D is perhaps TRBD1 (5 bases). Germline V gives CDR1 ENHRY, CDR2 SYGVKD. The V end lost 3 bases, the J end lost 0 bases, and 18 bases lay between the germline ends. The CDR3 is 18 residues long. CDR3 nucleotide sequence: TGTGCCATCAGTGACCCGATCCTCAGACAGAGCTCCTACAATGAGCAGTTCTTC. Translated: CAISDPILRQSSYNEQFF.

The chain uses TRBV9 and TRBJ2-7; TRBD1 matches at 8 bases. The junction had 6 bases not matched to a gene; V was cut back by 3 bases and J by 7 bases. Germline CDR1 SGDLS, CDR2 YYNGEE. The CDR3 has 13 amino acids. The CDR3 is CASSARQGWEQYF. CDR3 nucleotides: TGTGCCAGCAGCGCCCGACAGGGGTGGGAGCAGTACTTC.

V is TRBV30 and J is TRBJ2-1, with TRBD2 matching 11 bases. Germline trimming cut 4 bases from V and 3 bases from J; bases unmatched to any gene: 5. CDR3 length equals 15 residues. In germline, CDR1 is GTSNPN, CDR2 SVGIG (reference sequence). The CDR3: CAWTELAGDYNEQFF. The CDR3, as DNA: TGTGCCTGGACCGAACTAGCGGGAGACTACAATGAGCAGTTCTTC.

The table lists this clone with a count of one. This sequence joins TRBV7-9 and TRBJ2-2; TRBD2 agrees at 11 bases. The germline gives CDR1 SEHNR, CDR2 FQNEAQ (reference sequence). The ends lost 4 bases at V and 4 bases at J; junction bases unmatched: 2. The CDR3 length is 15 residues. The CDR3 nucleotides read TGTGCCAGCAGCTCCGGACTAGCGGGCACCGGGGAGCTGTTTTTT. This encodes CASSSGLAGTGELFF.

CDR3: CASSQDRSASGNTIYF. CDR3 nucleotide sequence: TGCGCCAGCAGCCAAGATCGCTCTGCGTCTGGAAACACCATATATTTT. This chain links TRBV4-3 with TRBJ1-3; no firm D call. Trimming removed 0 bases at V and 1 base at J, with 10 bases between. The CDR3 consists of 16 residues. Germline V CDR1 and CDR2: LGHNA, YSLEER.

Here the CDR3 reads CASSQRSGGALDTQYF. The CDR3, as DNA: TGTGCCAGCAGTCAAAGAAGCGGGGGGGCCTTAGATACGCAGTATTTT. This rearrangement joins TRBV6-4 to TRBJ2-3; the match to TRBD2 covers 10 bases. With V trimmed by 5 bases and J by 5 bases, 10 bases remained unmatched. CDR3 length: 16 amino acids. The germline V gene has CDR1 MRHNA and CDR2 SNTAGT.

This clone was seen just once. The chain is built from TRBV19 and TRBJ1-3, with D possibly matching TRBD1 (5 bases). This CDR3 has 12 residues. Trimming stripped 6 bases from V and 4 bases from J, with 7 bases between. In germline, CDR1 is LNHDA, CDR2 SQIVND (reference sequence). The CDR3 DNA is TGTGCCAGTAGCCACAGGGGAAACACCATATATTTT. Its protein product is CASSHRGNTIYF.

This sequence joins TRBV27 and TRBJ2-7, with 9 bases that match TRBD1. V lost 6 bases, J lost 3 bases, and 9 bases stayed unmatched. CDR3 length: 15 amino acids. CDR1 and CDR2 from the germline V gene are MNHEY and SMNVEV (reference sequence). The CDR3 bases are TGTGCCAGCAGAGTACAGGGGGCAAGTTTCTACGAGCAGTACTTC. Its translation: CASRVQGASFYEQYF.

This rearrangement joins TRBV30 to TRBJ2-1; D is undetermined. Trimming removed 1 base from V and 8 bases from J, with 9 bases in between. Germline CDR1 reads GTSNPN; CDR2 reads SVGIG (reference sequence). CDR3 size: 12 residues. The chain's CDR3 is CAWSGQHDEQFF. CDR3 DNA: TGTGCCTGGAGTGGGCAACACGATGAGCAGTTCTTC.